Listed below are T cell receptor beta chains from one sample, sequenced in a study of T cells in Graves' hyperthyroidism and ophthalmopathy. TCRdb analysed the multiplex PCR reads with MiXCR anew, one entry per CDR3 protein. Here the sample spans about 210,000 distinct CDR3 sequences, under 20% being singletons. What was sequenced was blood. The source is a middle-aged man with Graves' hyperthyroidism. The conserved cysteine and the conserved F or W are not part of the CDR3 here. The order of the fields is V gene, CDR3 protein.

TRBV20-1 | SASGGSGGNEQF
TRBV3-1 | ASSQDLLETQY
TRBV5-6 | ASSRGMGTAYNEQF
TRBV2 | ASNGGQANYEQY
TRBV20-1 | SASKTTQETQY
TRBV20-1 | SARDIQSSYNEQF
TRBV7-7 | ASSPGLASTDTQY
TRBV5-1 | ASSPTGGKYEQY
TRBV28 | ASSLPSGDGNTIY
TRBV20-1 | SANPFPPTNYNEQF
TRBV29-1 | NIEEDCIQY
TRBV4-1 | ASSQVGGGPGSKTQY
TRBV20-1 | SATQPLAEEQF